Following are 4 T cell receptor beta chains from one sample sequenced in a study of blood T cell repertoires in COVID-19. Sequencing used immunoSEQ multiplex PCR; TCRdb keeps in-frame clones, though not all of them. The sample contains 84,000 or so clones, over 70% of which appear only once. The sequencing sample was made of peripheral blood. Receptor source: a human donor in a cohort sampled during active COVID-19.

The chain's CDR3 is CASSSQRRDRGQETQYF. The CDR3 coding sequence is TGTGCCAGCAGCTCCCAACGCCGGGACAGGGGCCAAGAGACCCAGTACTTC. The V and J genes are TRBV7-2 and TRBJ2-5; 10 nucleotides line up with TRBD1. V was pared by 4 bases and J by 1 base, with 9 bases of the junction left unmatched. Germline V gene sequence: CDR1 SGHTA, CDR2 FQGNSA. This CDR3 spans 17 amino acids.

The chain carries TRBV5-1 and TRBJ2-3, with 10 positions matching TRBD2. This CDR3 comprises 14 residues. Germline V gene sequence: CDR1 SGHRS, CDR2 YFSETQ. V was pared by 4 bases and J by 4 bases, with 3 bases of the junction left unmatched. The CDR3: CASSVTSGADTQYF. CDR3 bases: TGCGCCAGCAGCGTTACTAGCGGGGCAGATACGCAGTATTTT.

The genes are TRBV28 and TRBJ1-5; D gene uncertain. CDR1 MDHEN and CDR2 SYDVKM come from the germline V gene. The CDR3 spans 14 residues. Trimming took 6 bases from V and 6 from J, leaving 15 bases between them. The CDR3 DNA is TGTGCCAGCAGCCCTTTCCGGGTAGGTCAGCCCCAGCATTTT. Translating gives CASSPFRVGQPQHF. The entire variable domain, with the rest obtained from reference TRBV28 and TRBJ1-5, is as follows: DVKVTQSSRYLVKRTGEKVFLECVQDMDHENMFWYRQDPGLGLRLIYFSYDVKMKEKGDIPEGYSVSREKKERFSLILESASTNQTSMYLCASSPFRVGQPQHFGDGTRLSIL.

The genes are TRBV6-2 or TRBV6-3 and TRBJ1-2, with 10 bases matching TRBD1. V gave up 6 bases and J gave up 3 bases; unmatched junction bases: 4. Looked up from germline, CDR1 is MNHEY and CDR2 is SVGEGT. This CDR3 contains 14 residues. CDR3 residues: CASSSGQGDYGYTF. The DNA of the CDR3 is TGTGCCAGCAGCTCTGGACAGGGGGACTATGGCTACACCTTC.